This T cell receptor beta chain emerged from a study of blood T cell repertoires in COVID-19. Study in general: There were acute and convalescent COVID-19 samples, and they came from the United States, Italy and Spain. In each case, the material was cDNA or gDNA derived from T cells, B-cell-depleted T cells, or PBMCs.

J gave up 7 bases and V 7 bases, and 5 bases lay outside the gene matches. Per the germline V gene, CDR1 is MNHEY and CDR2 is SVGAGI. This CDR3 contains 15 residues. As processed by the authors: Amplifying reference gene primers gave estimates of nucleated cell counts. The data were produced by immunoSEQ multiplex PCR, yet TCRdb's version contains in-frame clones alone and is incomplete. V, J and clone size reflect that table, while D and trimming were determined from the DNA. The sample includes 200,000 or so clones, 89% of them seen just once. The sample comprised peripheral blood. This chain joins TRBV6-5 and TRBJ2-2; TRBD2 agrees at 14 bases. The receptor's source is a man aged 55 to 69 who had recovered from COVID-19. CDR3 sequence reads: CASKTSGGVVGELFF. DNA of the CDR3: TGTGCCAGCAAGACTAGCGGGGGGGTCGTCGGGGAGCTGTTTTTT.